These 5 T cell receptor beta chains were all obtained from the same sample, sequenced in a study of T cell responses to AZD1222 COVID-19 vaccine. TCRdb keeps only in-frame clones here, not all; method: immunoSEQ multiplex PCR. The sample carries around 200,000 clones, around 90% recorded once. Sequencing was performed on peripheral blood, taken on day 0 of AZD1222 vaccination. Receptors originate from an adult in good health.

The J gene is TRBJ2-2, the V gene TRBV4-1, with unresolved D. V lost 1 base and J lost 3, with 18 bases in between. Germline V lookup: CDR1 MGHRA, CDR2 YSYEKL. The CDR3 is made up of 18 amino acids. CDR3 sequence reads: CASSQAPPPPLYTGELFF. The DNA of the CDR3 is TGCGCCAGCAGCCAAGCCCCCCCTCCTCCCCTATACACCGGGGAGCTGTTTTTT.

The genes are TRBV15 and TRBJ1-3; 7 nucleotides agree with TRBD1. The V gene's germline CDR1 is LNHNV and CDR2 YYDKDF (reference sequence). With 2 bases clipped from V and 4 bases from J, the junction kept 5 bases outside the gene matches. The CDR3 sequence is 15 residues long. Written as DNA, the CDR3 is TGTGCCACCAGCAGAATCGACAGGGAGGGAAACACCATATATTTT. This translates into CATSRIDREGNTIYF.

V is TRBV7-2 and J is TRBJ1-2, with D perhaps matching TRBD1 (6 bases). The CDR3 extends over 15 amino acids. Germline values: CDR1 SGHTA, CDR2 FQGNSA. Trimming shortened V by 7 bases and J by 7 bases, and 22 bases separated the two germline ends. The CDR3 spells CASTPQGAGGLGYTF. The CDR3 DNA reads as TGTGCCAGCACCCCTCAAGGGGCTGGGGGCCTTGGCTACACCTTC.

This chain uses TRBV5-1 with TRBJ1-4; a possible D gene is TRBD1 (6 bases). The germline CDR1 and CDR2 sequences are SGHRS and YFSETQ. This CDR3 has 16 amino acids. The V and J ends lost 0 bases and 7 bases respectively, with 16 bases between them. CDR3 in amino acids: CASSLEHGEGVEKLFF. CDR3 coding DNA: TGCGCCAGCAGCTTGGAGCACGGGGAGGGGGTTGAAAAACTGTTTTTT.

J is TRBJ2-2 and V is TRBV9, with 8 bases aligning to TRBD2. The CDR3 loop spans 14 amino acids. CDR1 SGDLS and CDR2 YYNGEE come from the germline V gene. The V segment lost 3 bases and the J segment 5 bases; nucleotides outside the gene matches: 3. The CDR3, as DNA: TGTGCCAGCAGCGCCGGGACTAGTACCGGGGAGCTGTTTTTT. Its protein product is CASSAGTSTGELFF. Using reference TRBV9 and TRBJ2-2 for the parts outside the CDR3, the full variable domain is DSGVTQTPKHLITATGQRVTLRCSPRSGDLSVYWYQQSLDQGLQFLIQYYNGEERAKGNILERFSAQQFPDLHSELNLSSLELGDSALYFCASSAGTSTGELFFGEGSRLTVL.